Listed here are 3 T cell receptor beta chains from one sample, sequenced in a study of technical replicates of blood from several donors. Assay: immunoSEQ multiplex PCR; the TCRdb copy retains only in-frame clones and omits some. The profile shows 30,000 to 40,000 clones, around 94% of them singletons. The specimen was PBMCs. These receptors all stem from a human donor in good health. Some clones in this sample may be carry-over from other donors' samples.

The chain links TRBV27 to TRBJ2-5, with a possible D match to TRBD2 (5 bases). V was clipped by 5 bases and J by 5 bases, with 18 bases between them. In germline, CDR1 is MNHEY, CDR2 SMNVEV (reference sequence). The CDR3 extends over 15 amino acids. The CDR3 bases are TGTGCCAGCAGTCCTAACCTACTAGGCTCGGAGACCCAGTACTTC. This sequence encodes CASSPNLLGSETQYF.

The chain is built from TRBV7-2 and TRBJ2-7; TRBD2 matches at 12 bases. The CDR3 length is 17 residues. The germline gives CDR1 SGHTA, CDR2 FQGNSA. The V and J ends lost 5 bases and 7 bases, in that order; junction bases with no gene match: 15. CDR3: CASSRGMLAGGPGEQYF. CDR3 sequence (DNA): TGTGCCAGCAGCCGGGGGATGCTAGCGGGGGGGCCAGGGGAGCAGTACTTC.

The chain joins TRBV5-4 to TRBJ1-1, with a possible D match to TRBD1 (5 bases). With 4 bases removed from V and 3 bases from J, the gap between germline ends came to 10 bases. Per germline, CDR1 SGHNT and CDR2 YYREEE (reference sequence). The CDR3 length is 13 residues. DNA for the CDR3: TGTGCCAGCAGCCCCACGGGGGACACTGAAGCTTTCTTT. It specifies CASSPTGDTEAFF.